This TCR beta chain was observed in a study of T cell responses to AZD1222 COVID-19 vaccine. Study context: Second doses that came at about 4 or about 12 weeks were put together.

The CDR3 covers 14 residues. Germline assignment: CDR1 SGHNT and CDR2 YYREEE (reference sequence). V lost 4 bases and J 0 bases, leaving 9 bases between the germline ends. Overall study findings and caveats: Donor demographics were predominantly white British with a female majority; clonal diversity may be underestimated. Spike-specific TCR repertoires showed rising breadth and depth after two AZD1222 doses.

Note on this clone: What it binds is not known.

The method was immunoSEQ multiplex PCR; TCRdb's version includes in-frame clones alone and lacks a portion of them. In the table there are under 150,000 clones, almost 90% of which are singletons. The chain has TRBV5-4 and TRBJ2-3, with D uncertain. The sequence was obtained from an adult in good health. The input for sequencing was peripheral blood, taken on day 0 of AZD1222 vaccination. In nucleotides, the CDR3 is TGTGCCAGCAGCCAACCGGACAGCACAGATACGCAGTATTTT. It encodes CASSQPDSTDTQYF. The whole variable domain, filled in from reference TRBV5-4 and TRBJ2-3, reads ETGVTQSPTHLIKTRGQQVTLRCSSQSGHNTVSWYQQALGQGPQFIFQYYREEENGRGNFPPRFSGLQFPNYSSELNVNALELDDSALYLCASSQPDSTDTQYFGPGTRLTVL.